The next 18 T cell receptor beta chains were all read from a single sample in a study of CD8 T cells in Susac syndrome. The RNA input was roughly 0.45 to 1 ug, and it was reverse transcribed with random hexamers. TCRdb re-called the immunoSEQ multiplex PCR reads through MiXCR, storing one row per CDR3 protein. The data hold about 200,000 distinct CDR3 sequences, with over 85% observed a single time. Material for sequencing was CD4+ T cells from PBMCs. These receptors all stem from a human donor in good health.

The gene calls are TRBV30 and TRBJ1-2; no definite D call. CDR3 length: 15 residues. V was trimmed by 1 base and J by 0 bases, leaving 12 bases between them. The germline V gene has CDR1 GTSNPN and CDR2 SVGIG (reference sequence). The CDR3 sequence is CAWSASLDPNYGYTF. The CDR3 DNA is TGTGCCTGGAGTGCCTCCCTAGACCCTAACTATGGCTACACCTTC.

The chain couples TRBV29-1 to TRBJ1-1, with TRBD1 as a possible D gene (5 bases). V was pared by 3 bases and J by 3 bases, with 11 bases between. The CDR3 extends over 13 amino acids. Germline V gene sequence: CDR1 SQVTM, CDR2 ANQGSEA. CDR3 sequence reads: CSVDRVGDTEAFF. The CDR3, as DNA: TGCAGCGTTGACCGGGTGGGGGACACTGAAGCTTTCTTT.

The chain carries TRBV7-3 and TRBJ2-2; a weak D match, TRBD2 (6 bases). Per the germline V gene, CDR1 is SGHTA and CDR2 is FQGTGA. The CDR3 runs 14 residues. V was trimmed by 5 bases and J by 1 base, leaving 8 bases between them. Here the CDR3 DNA reads TGTGCCAGCAGCCGGGAGCTGAACACCGGGGAGCTGTTTTTT. It codes for CASSRELNTGELFF.

This clonotype was seen only once. The V and J genes are TRBV7-2 and TRBJ2-7, with D possibly being TRBD1 (7 bases). This CDR3 spans 16 amino acids. V lost 7 bases, J lost 3 bases, and 22 bases lay in between. Germline-derived CDR1 and CDR2 are SGHTA and FQGNSA. The CDR3 nucleotides read TGTGCCAGCACCTCGGGGGTCGGGACAGCAAACTACGAGCAGTACTTC. Amino acids: CASTSGVGTANYEQYF.

The chain is built from TRBV4-1 and TRBJ1-5; D unclear. Germline V CDR1 and CDR2: MGHRA, YSYEKL. V lost 4 bases and J 5 bases, leaving 12 bases between the germline ends. The CDR3 covers 14 residues. The CDR3 DNA follows: TGCGCCAGCAGCCCCGGGGTTGCGTATCAGCCCCAGCATTTT. The encoded protein is CASSPGVAYQPQHF.

The chain uses TRBV29-1 and TRBJ2-3; perhaps D is TRBD1 or TRBD2 (5 bases each). CDR3 length: 11 residues. V gave up 4 bases and J gave up 9 bases, with 11 bases separating them. Germline V gene sequence: CDR1 SQVTM, CDR2 ANQGSEA. In DNA, the CDR3 is TGCAGCGTTGGAGGGGACCTCACGCAGTATTTT. This encodes CSVGGDLTQYF.

The V gene is TRBV20-1, the J gene TRBJ1-2; weak D call: TRBD1 (5 bases). The length of the CDR3 is 17 residues. V was pared by 0 bases and J by 5 bases, with 22 bases between. Germline assignment: CDR1 DFQATT and CDR2 SNEGSKA (reference sequence). The CDR3 DNA sequence: TGCAGTGCTAGAGATTGGCCAACGGGGGGGGTTGGATATGGCTACACCTTC. This sequence encodes CSARDWPTGGVGYGYTF.

The chain is built from TRBV7-2 and TRBJ1-2, with no clear D. CDR3 length: 15 residues. V lost 3 bases, J lost 8 bases, and 19 bases lay in between. Germline CDR1 SGHTA, CDR2 FQGNSA. In DNA, the CDR3 is TGTGCCAGCAGCTTTCAGACTAGTCCTGGTTCGGGCTACACCTTC. Its translation: CASSFQTSPGSGYTF.

CDR3: CASSSGGAGIQETQYF. The CDR3 region has the DNA TGCGCCAGCAGCTCAGGGGGCGCGGGGATACAAGAGACCCAGTACTTC. J is TRBJ2-5 and V is TRBV5-1; 8 bases match TRBD1. CDR1 SGHRS and CDR2 YFSETQ come from the germline V gene. V lost 3 bases, J lost 2 bases, and 9 bases stayed unmatched. The length of the CDR3 is 16 residues.

The rearrangement joins TRBV14 to TRBJ2-1; D assignment may be TRBD1 or TRBD2 (6 bases each). Trimming stripped 9 bases from V and 2 bases from J, with 17 bases between. Germline V gene sequence: CDR1 SGHDN, CDR2 FVKESK. CDR3 length equals 15 residues. The CDR3 DNA reads as TGTGCCAGAGGACAAACGGGGGCTACCTACAATGAGCAGTTCTTC. This translates into CARGQTGATYNEQFF.

The chain has TRBV29-1 and TRBJ1-3; the match to TRBD1 covers 7 bases. The CDR3 length is 15 residues. Germline CDR1 SQVTM, CDR2 ANQGSEA. V was pared by 6 bases and J by 0 bases, with 8 bases of the junction left unmatched. CDR3 in DNA: TGCAGCGTCCGCGGGGGACAGAGCTCTGGAAACACCATATATTTT. Protein product: CSVRGGQSSGNTIYF. Full variable domain (remainder filled in from reference TRBV29-1 and TRBJ1-3): SAVISQKPSRDICQRGTSLTIQCQVDSQVTMMFWYRQQPGQSLTLIATANQGSEATYESGFVIDKFPISRPNLTFSTLTVSNMSPEDSSIYLCSVRGGQSSGNTIYFGEGSWLTVV.

The rearrangement uses TRBV19 and TRBJ2-6; D is possibly TRBD2 (5 bases). Looked up from germline, CDR1 is LNHDA and CDR2 is SQIVND (reference sequence). The ends were cut back, 1 base at V and 4 bases at J, with 8 bases in the middle. This CDR3 has 15 residues. CDR3 nucleotides: TGTGCCAGTAGTATAGCCGGGAACGGGGCCAACGTCCTGACTTTC. This codes for CASSIAGNGANVLTF.

The chain employs TRBV12-3 or TRBV12-4 and TRBJ2-5; 14 nucleotides agree with TRBD2. The CDR3 is 16 residues long. Germline trimming cut 4 bases from V and 5 bases from J; bases unmatched to any gene: 6. The CDR3 coding sequence is TGTGCCAGCAGTTCCCGACTAGCGGGGGGGCCGGAGACCCAGTACTTC. Translating it yields CASSSRLAGGPETQYF.

CDR3 DNA sequence: TGTGCCAGCAGCTCAGGAAGGAATCAGCCCCAGCATTTT. The encoded protein is CASSSGRNQPQHF. This chain joins TRBV28 and TRBJ1-5; D is uncertain. Per the germline V gene, CDR1 is MDHEN and CDR2 is SYDVKM. V was cut by 6 bases and J by 4 bases, with 10 bases left in between. The CDR3 has 13 residues.

CDR3 in DNA: TGCAGTGCTAGCCCGACAAAAAGTGGTCTCCGAGAGCAGTTCTTC. As protein: CSASPTKSGLREQFF. The J gene is TRBJ2-1, the V gene TRBV20-1; D is unclear. With 3 bases removed from V and 10 bases from J, the gap between germline ends came to 22 bases. The CDR3 is made up of 15 amino acids. CDR1 is DFQATT and CDR2 is SNEGSKA in the germline V gene (reference sequence).

The chain links TRBV20-1 to TRBJ2-1; 8 nucleotides line up with TRBD2. The CDR3 loop spans 14 amino acids. Germline lookup yields CDR1 DFQATT and CDR2 SNEGSKA (reference sequence). V shed 1 base, J shed 5 bases, and the junction held 4 bases outside the gene matches. The CDR3 spells CSARAGGHDNEQFF. CDR3 nucleotide sequence: TGCAGTGCTAGAGCGGGGGGGCACGACAATGAGCAGTTCTTC.

The V gene is TRBV5-1, the J gene TRBJ2-5; 9 bases align to TRBD2. The CDR3 has 14 amino acids. With V trimmed by 4 bases and J by 5 bases, 6 bases remained unmatched. In germline, CDR1 is SGHRS, CDR2 YFSETQ. CDR3: CASSPGLAPETQYF. CDR3 bases: TGCGCCAGCAGCCCGGGACTAGCTCCTGAGACCCAGTACTTC.

The CDR3 loop reads CASSAWTGTYNEQFF. The CDR3 DNA is TGTGCCAGCAGCGCCTGGACAGGGACATACAATGAGCAGTTCTTC. This sequence joins TRBV9 and TRBJ2-1; TRBD1 aligns across 8 bases. The J segment lost 4 bases and the V segment lost 3 bases, leaving 6 bases of the junction unmatched. The CDR3 is made up of 15 amino acids. Germline CDR1 SGDLS, CDR2 YYNGEE.